The 11 T cell receptor beta chains given below trace back to one sample, sequenced in a study of blood T cell repertoires in COVID-19. Clones were sequenced by immunoSEQ multiplex PCR, and TCRdb holds only the in-frame ones, with some missing. The sample gives approximately 350,000 clones, roughly nine tenths of which show up once; over 0.95% is in the top ten. Source material: PBMCs or T cells enriched from blood (not recorded which). The receptors shown here come from a man younger than 35 who had recovered from COVID-19.

The chain couples TRBV18 to TRBJ1-4; 8 bases align to TRBD1. Germline V gives CDR1 KGHSH, CDR2 LQKENI. The CDR3 contains 14 residues. V was clipped by 4 bases and J by 8 bases; unmatched bases: 6. The CDR3 nucleotides read TGTGCCAGCTCACGGACAGGGATAGAAGAAAAACTGTTTTTT. It codes for CASSRTGIEEKLFF.

This clone has only a few counts. V gene TRBV5-1 combines with J gene TRBJ2-2, with D possibly matching TRBD2 (7 bases). V was pared by 8 bases and J by 6 bases, with 26 bases between. The CDR3 runs to 17 residues. CDR1 SGHRS and CDR2 YFSETQ come from the germline V gene. DNA for the CDR3: TGCGCCAGTCGGGGGGCTAGCGGAGATGCTGGGGCCGGGGAGCTGTTTTTT. Translated, it gives CASRGASGDAGAGELFF.

The chain has TRBV7-9 and TRBJ1-1; the D is unclear. Trimming removed 3 bases at V and 2 bases at J, with 19 bases between. Per germline, CDR1 SEHNR and CDR2 FQNEAQ (reference sequence). This CDR3 is built from 17 residues. CDR3: CASSLVFGLEGNTEAFF. The CDR3 nucleotides are TGTGCCAGCAGCTTGGTTTTCGGCCTAGAGGGAAACACTGAAGCTTTCTTT.

The chain has TRBV27 and TRBJ2-5; weak D call: TRBD2 (6 bases). V was cut by 5 bases and J by 2 bases, with 21 bases left in between. This CDR3 region has 17 residues. Germline V CDR1 and CDR2: MNHEY, SMNVEV (reference sequence). The CDR3 DNA reads as TGTGCCAGCAGTCGGGATCCGACTAGATTCGAACAAGAGACCCAGTACTTC. Protein product: CASSRDPTRFEQETQYF.

This sequence joins TRBV3-1 (or the pseudogene TRBV3-2) and TRBJ2-1; the D gene is possibly TRBD2 (6 bases). Germline CDR1 reads LGHDT; CDR2 reads YNNKEL (reference sequence). The CDR3 runs 16 residues. V lost 1 base and J 3 bases, leaving 13 bases between the germline ends. The CDR3 here is CASSQGAGNFYNEQFF. The CDR3 region has the DNA TGTGCCAGCAGCCAAGGAGCGGGTAACTTCTACAATGAGCAGTTCTTC.

This clone came up a few times. The chain combines TRBV27 with TRBJ1-6; TRBD1 matches 9 bases. The ends lost 6 bases at V and 9 bases at J; junction bases unmatched: 15. This CDR3 region has 17 residues. Germline CDR1 is MNHEY and CDR2 is SMNVEV (reference sequence). Here the CDR3 DNA reads TGTGCCAGCAGAGGGGGGGGAGTCGGGACAGGGACTTCACCCCTCCACTTT. This encodes CASRGGGVGTGTSPLHF.

J is TRBJ2-5 and V is TRBV27; 10 nucleotides agree with TRBD1. J gave up 5 bases and V 6 bases, and 6 bases lay outside the gene matches. Germline values: CDR1 MNHEY, CDR2 SMNVEV (reference sequence). The CDR3 contains 14 residues. This CDR3 reads CASSVRTGGETQYF. For the CDR3, the DNA is TGTGCCAGCAGCGTTAGGACAGGGGGGGAGACCCAGTACTTC.

CDR3 in DNA: TGTGCCTGGAATTTAGGACAGAGGAACACTGAAGCTTTCTTT. Protein product: CAWNLGQRNTEAFF. The rearrangement joins TRBV30 to TRBJ1-1; D is possibly TRBD1 (6 bases). CDR3 size: 14 residues. Trimming cost V 4 bases and J 1 base, with 13 bases left between them. Germline V lookup: CDR1 GTSNPN, CDR2 SVGIG (reference sequence).

The chain links TRBV6-5 to TRBJ2-4, with D unclear. Germline V gives CDR1 MNHEY, CDR2 SVGAGI. CDR3 length: 10 residues. V shed 6 bases and J shed 10 bases, with 7 bases lying between them. The CDR3 spells CASSTAIQYF. Written as DNA, the CDR3 is TGTGCCAGCAGCACAGCAATTCAGTACTTC.

Note on this clone: Other DNA sequences in the sample encode the same CDR3. The V call is TRBV9, the J call TRBJ2-7; D is uncertain. Trimming cost V 0 bases and J 2 bases, with 9 bases left between them. Germline-derived CDR1 and CDR2 are SGDLS and YYNGEE. This CDR3 is built from 14 residues. Here the CDR3 reads CASSVGLAAYEQYF. CDR3 nucleotide sequence: TGTGCCAGCAGCGTAGGGCTTGCGGCCTACGAGCAGTACTTC.

This chain uses TRBV11-2 with TRBJ1-2; 7 nucleotides match TRBD1. The V and J ends lost 4 bases and 2 bases, in that order; junction bases with no gene match: 10. Germline CDR1 is SGHAT and CDR2 is FQNNGV. The CDR3 contains 16 residues. The CDR3 bases are TGTGCCAGCAGCTCGTTGAGGGGGCGGACCAACTATGGCTACACCTTC. This encodes CASSSLRGRTNYGYTF.